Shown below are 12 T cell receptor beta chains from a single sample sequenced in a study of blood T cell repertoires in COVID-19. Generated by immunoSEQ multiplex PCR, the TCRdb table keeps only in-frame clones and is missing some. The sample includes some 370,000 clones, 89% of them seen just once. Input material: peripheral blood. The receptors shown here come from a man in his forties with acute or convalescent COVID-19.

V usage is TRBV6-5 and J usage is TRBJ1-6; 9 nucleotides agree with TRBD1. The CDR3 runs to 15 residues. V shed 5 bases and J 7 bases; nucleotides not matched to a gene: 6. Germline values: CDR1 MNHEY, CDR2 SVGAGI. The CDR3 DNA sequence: TGTGCCAGCAGTCCCCCGGGACAGGGAAATTCACCCCTCCACTTT. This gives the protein CASSPPGQGNSPLHF.

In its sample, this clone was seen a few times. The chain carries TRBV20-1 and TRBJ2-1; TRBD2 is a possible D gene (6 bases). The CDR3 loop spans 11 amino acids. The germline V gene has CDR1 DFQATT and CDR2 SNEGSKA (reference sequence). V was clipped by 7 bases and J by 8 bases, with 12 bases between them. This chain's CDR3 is CSGRGNYEQFF. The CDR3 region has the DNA TGCAGTGGGAGGGGAAACTATGAGCAGTTCTTC.

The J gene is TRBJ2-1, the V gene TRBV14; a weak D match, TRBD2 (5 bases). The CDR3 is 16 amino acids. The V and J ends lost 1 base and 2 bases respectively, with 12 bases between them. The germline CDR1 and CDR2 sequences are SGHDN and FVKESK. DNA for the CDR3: TGTGCCAGCAGCCAAGTGGCGGGCAATACCTACAATGAGCAGTTCTTC. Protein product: CASSQVAGNTYNEQFF.

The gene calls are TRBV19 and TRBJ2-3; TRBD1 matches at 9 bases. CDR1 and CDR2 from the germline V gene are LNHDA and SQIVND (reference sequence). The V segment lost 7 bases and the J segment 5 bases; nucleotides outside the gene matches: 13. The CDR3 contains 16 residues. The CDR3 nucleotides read TGTGCCAGTACCCTCCCAGAACAGGGGGCTGGAGATACGCAGTATTTT. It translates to CASTLPEQGAGDTQYF.

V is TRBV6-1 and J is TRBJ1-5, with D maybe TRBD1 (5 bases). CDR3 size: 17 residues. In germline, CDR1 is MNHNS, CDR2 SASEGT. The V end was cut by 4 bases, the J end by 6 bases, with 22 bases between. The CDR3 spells CASSVFTVGLSSQPQHF. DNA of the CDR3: TGTGCCAGCAGTGTTTTCACGGTGGGGCTCAGTAGTCAGCCCCAGCATTTT.

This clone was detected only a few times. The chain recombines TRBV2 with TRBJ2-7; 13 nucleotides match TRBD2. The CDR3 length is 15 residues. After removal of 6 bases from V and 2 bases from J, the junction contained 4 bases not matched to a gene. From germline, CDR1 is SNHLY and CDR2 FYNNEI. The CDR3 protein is CASRQTSGRAYEQYF. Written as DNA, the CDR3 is TGTGCCAGCAGGCAAACTAGCGGGAGGGCCTACGAGCAGTACTTC.

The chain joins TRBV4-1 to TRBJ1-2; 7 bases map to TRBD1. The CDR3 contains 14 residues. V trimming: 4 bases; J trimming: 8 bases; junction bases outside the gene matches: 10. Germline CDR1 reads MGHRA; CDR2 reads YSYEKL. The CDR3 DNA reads TGCGCCAGCAGCCCCCCGGGACAGAAGCGCGGCTACACCTTC. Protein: CASSPPGQKRGYTF.

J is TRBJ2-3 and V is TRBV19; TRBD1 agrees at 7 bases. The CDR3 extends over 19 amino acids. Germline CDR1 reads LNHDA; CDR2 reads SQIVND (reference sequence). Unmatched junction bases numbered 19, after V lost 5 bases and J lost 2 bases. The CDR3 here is CASSVDRSVLPTDTDTQYF. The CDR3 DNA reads TGTGCCAGTAGTGTGGACAGGTCGGTTCTCCCAACCGACACAGATACGCAGTATTTT.

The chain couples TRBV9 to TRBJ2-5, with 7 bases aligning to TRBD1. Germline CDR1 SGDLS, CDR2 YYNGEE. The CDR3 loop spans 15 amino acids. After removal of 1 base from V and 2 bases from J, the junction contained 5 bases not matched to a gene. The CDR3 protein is CASSVWDSQQETQYF. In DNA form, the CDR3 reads TGTGCCAGCAGCGTATGGGACAGCCAACAAGAGACCCAGTACTTC.

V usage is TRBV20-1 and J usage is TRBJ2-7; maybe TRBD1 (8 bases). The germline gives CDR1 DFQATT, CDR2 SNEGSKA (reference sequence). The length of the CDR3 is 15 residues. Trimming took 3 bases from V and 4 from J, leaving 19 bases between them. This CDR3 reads CSASGKYRGGYEQYF. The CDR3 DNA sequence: TGCAGTGCTAGTGGGAAATACAGGGGGGGATACGAGCAGTACTTC.

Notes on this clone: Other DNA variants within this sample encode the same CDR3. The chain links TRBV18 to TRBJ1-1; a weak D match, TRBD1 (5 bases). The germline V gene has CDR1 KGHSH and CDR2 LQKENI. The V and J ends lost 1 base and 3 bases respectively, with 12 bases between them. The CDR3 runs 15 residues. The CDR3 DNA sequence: TGTGCCAGCTCACCACTTTCAGGAGGGGACACTGAAGCTTTCTTT. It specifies CASSPLSGGDTEAFF.

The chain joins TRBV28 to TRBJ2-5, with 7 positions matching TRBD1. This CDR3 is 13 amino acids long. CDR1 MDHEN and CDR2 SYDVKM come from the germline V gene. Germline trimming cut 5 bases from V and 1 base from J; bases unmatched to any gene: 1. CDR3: CASSGDSQETQYF. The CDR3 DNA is TGTGCCAGCAGTGGGGACAGCCAAGAGACCCAGTACTTC.